The present T cell receptor (beta chain) was sequenced within a study of blood T cell repertoires in COVID-19 (TCRdb year 2020). A note on the overall study: The collaborator samples originated in the United States, Italy and Spain and spanned the acute and convalescent phases of COVID-19. The material from the prospective study consisted of cDNA or gDNA derived from T cells, B-cell-depleted T cells, or PBMCs. The samples were drawn from two sources: the first 160 participants of the ongoing ImmuneRACE study, and fewer than 1,500 subjects contributed by 6 global collaborators. The repertoires were made available in a free public database intended to serve as a resource for research on the immune response to SARS-CoV-2. Deeply sampled blood TCRbeta repertoires from subjects exposed to, actively infected with, or recovered from COVID-19 were included in the dataset. HLA class I and class II types, where available, came from metadata supplied by the sample provider rather than from assay-based typing. The sample metadata nearly always contained a de-identified subject ID, COVID-19 status, age in years and sex.

Whole blood was collected in K2EDTA tubes by collaborating institutions according to the institutions' own protocols. For TCRbeta analysis, collaborators shipped samples in one of three forms: frozen whole blood, isolated PBMCs, or DNA extracted from either of those sample types. TCRbeta CDR3 regions were amplified from genomic DNA using the immunoSEQ Assay, a bias-controlled multiplex PCR. The study's processing was this. The number of nucleated cells in each sample was estimated by amplification of reference gene primers within the assay. Sequence reads were collapsed and filtered to measure the absolute abundance of every unique TCRbeta CDR3 rearrangement. For each sample, productive Simpson clonality was calculated by taking the square root of Simpson's diversity index across productive rearrangements. TCRdb provides this immuneACCESS table in a form limited to in-frame rearrangements. Some clones are lacking; in checked studies, under half of them reflect an unresolved V gene, and why the rest are absent is not known. Clonal size and the V and J genes are those of that table, whereas D and trimming came from the DNA. Within this sample are a few hundred thousand clones, with 85% of them counted one time only. Clones ranked in the top ten supply more than 0.75% of the sample.

Of note for this clone: There is no known antigen for this receptor. Base-call qualities are not available, and no considerably larger clone is one nucleotide away.

The CDR3 runs 17 residues from the cysteine to the phenylalanine. Solely the CDR3 DNA is kept, with 51 bases framed from the first base. CDR1 and CDR2 (MNHNS, SASEGT) derive from the germline V gene. V is pared back by 2 bases and J by 0 bases, with 14 bases lying between the germline termini. Beyond this particular receptor, the publication reports: The amount of clinical and demographic metadata varied by source and participant and was provided uncurated.

The clonotype comes from a man aged 35 to 55 with acute or convalescent COVID-19. Sequenced: peripheral blood. The V gene is TRBV6-1 and the J gene is TRBJ1-3; TRBD1 is a weak D gene call, 6 bases matching. In nucleotide form, the sequence is TGTGCCAGCAGTGAAAAAACCCAGGGGTACTCTGGAAACACCATATATTTT. It is translated as CASSEKTQGYSGNTIYF.